Listed below are T cell receptor beta chains from one sample, sequenced in a study of T cell responses to AZD1222 COVID-19 vaccine. Profiled with immunoSEQ multiplex PCR; TCRdb holds only in-frame clones, not every one. Among approximately 88,000 clones listed, approximately 91% were seen once. This material consisted of peripheral blood, taken 28 days after the second AZD1222 dose. Receptor source: an adult who received the AZD1222 COVID-19 vaccine. CDR3s leave out the opening cysteine and the closing phenylalanine or tryptophan. Fields, in order: V gene, J gene, CDR3 protein.

TRBV7-9	TRBJ1-2	ASSLLEVGVYGYT
TRBV5-1	TRBJ2-6	ASSGRRGGANVLT
TRBV19	TRBJ2-1	ASSIAGVRGIQF
TRBV7-8	TRBJ1-1	ASSLRGLNTEAF
TRBV6-5	TRBJ1-6	ASTRSGVAPLH
TRBV15	TRBJ1-2	ATSTHRGLNYGYT
TRBV6-1	TRBJ2-5	ASSELSGYQETQY
TRBV5-1	TRBJ2-3	ASSLLTSGGGDTQY
TRBV11-3	TRBJ1-1	ASSLAENTEAF
TRBV7-2	TRBJ2-7	ASSLGVGGGTGEQY
TRBV18	TRBJ2-5	ASSPRERETQY
TRBV29-1	TRBJ2-7	SVLDRGDEQY
TRBV5-6	TRBJ2-2	ASSDYMNTGELF
TRBV9	TRBJ2-2	ASSVDWAGELF
TRBV6-5	TRBJ2-7	AGGTGLKYEQY
TRBV6-6	TRBJ1-6	ASSFMGPPDNSPLH
TRBV10-3	TRBJ1-5	AISEQGRGQPQH
TRBV9	TRBJ2-3	ASSVDNRFTDTQY
TRBV7-9	TRBJ2-3	ASKLSGGADTQY
TRBV18	TRBJ2-3	ASSRSRTDTQY
TRBV7-2	TRBJ1-5	ASSATRTDQPQH
TRBV28	TRBJ2-1	ASNFGPKQF